This note documents a single TCR beta chain sequence. Its antigen is unknown. V dropped 2 bases and J dropped 4; count of bases not matched to a gene: 3. This CDR3 spans 15 amino acids. Germline V gene data show CDR1 as DFQATT and CDR2 as SNEGSKA (reference sequence). The data were taken from a study of blood T cells in healthy people across ages. Broader study findings: Shifts in expanded clonotypes may have been confounded by donor CMV status, which was unknown.

Total RNA, at least 6 micrograms per sample, came from PBMCs. Then a second PCR, running roughly 7 to 11 cycles, was carried out with a sample-barcoded 5' primer and a J-beta primer mix. Each CDR3 protein gets one entry after TCRdb re-called the 5' RACE reads with MiXCR. The sample holds hundreds of thousands of distinct CDR3 sequences, 25% seen once. The same data also contributed to another study, on T cells of mothers and their children.

The sequenced sample was blood. The sequence derives from a boy aged 5-17 years in good health. J is TRBJ2-2 and V is TRBV20-1, with TRBD2 identical over 11 bases. The CDR3 nucleotides read TGCAGTGCTAGAAGACTAGCGGGAACCACCGGGGAGCTGTTTTTT. Translation gives CSARRLAGTTGELFF.